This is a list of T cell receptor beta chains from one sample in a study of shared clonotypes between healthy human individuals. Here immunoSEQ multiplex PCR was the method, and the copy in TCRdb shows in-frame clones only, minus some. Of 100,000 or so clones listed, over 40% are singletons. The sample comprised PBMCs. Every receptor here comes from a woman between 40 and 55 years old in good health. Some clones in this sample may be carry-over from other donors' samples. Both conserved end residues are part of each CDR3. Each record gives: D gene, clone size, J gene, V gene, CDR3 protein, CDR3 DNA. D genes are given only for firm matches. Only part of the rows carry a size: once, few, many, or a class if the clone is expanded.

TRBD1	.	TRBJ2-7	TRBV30	CAGGDRVTYEQYF	TGTGCCGGAGGGGACAGGGTGACCTACGAGCAGTACTTC
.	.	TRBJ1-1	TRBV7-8	CASSPRGNTEAFF	TGTGCCAGCAGCCCTCGGGGGAACACTGAAGCTTTCTTT
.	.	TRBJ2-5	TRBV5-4	CASSQDRGLTETQYF	TGTGCCAGCAGCCAAGATAGGGGACTGACAGAGACCCAGTACTTC
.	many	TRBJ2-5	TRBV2	CASSEGYRETQYF	TGTGCCAGCAGTGAGGGTTATAGAGAGACCCAGTACTTC
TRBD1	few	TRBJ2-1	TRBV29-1	CSVRDRNEQFF	TGCAGCGTTCGGGACAGAAATGAGCAGTTCTTC
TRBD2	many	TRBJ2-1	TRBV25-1	CASRGLAPNEQFF	TGTGCCAGCAGGGGACTAGCGCCCAATGAGCAGTTCTTC
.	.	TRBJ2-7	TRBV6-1	CATRTGGVAYEQYF	TGTGCCACTCGGACGGGCGGCGTTGCCTACGAGCAGTACTTC
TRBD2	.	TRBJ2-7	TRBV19	CASSPAREGYEQYF	TGTGCCAGTAGTCCCGCGCGGGAGGGCTACGAGCAGTACTTC
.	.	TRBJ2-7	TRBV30	CAWSAPEGAYEQYF	TGTGCCTGGAGCGCCCCCGAGGGAGCCTACGAGCAGTACTTC
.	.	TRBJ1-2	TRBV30	CAWRRNTGTLHYGYTF	TGTGCCTGGAGGCGTAACACCGGGACACTACATTATGGCTACACCTTC
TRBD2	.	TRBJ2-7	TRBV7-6	CASSRTSGLSYEQYF	TGTGCCAGCAGCAGGACTAGCGGACTCTCCTACGAGCAGTACTTC
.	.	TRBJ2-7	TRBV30	CAWSVGGSSYEQHF	TGTGCCTGGAGTGTAGGGGGGAGCTCCTACGAGCAGCACTTC
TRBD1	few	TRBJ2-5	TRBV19	CASSVRDRGAETQYF	TGTGCCAGTAGTGTCCGGGACAGGGGGGCAGAGACCCAGTACTTC
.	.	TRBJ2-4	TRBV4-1	CASSQYYRVADKNIQYF	TGCGCCAGCAGCCAATATTACAGGGTGGCGGACAAAAACATTCAGTACTTC
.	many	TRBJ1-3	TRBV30	CAWQKGRSGNTIYF	TGTGCCTGGCAAAAAGGCCGCTCTGGAAACACCATATATTTT